A single sample gave rise to the 21 T cell receptor beta chains below, sequenced in a study of OX40 agonist ivuxolimab in advanced cancers. Assay used: immunoSEQ multiplex PCR; TCRdb lists only in-frame clones, some missing. This sample yields around 59,000 clones, of which roughly nine tenths are seen a single time; over 9% belongs to the top ten. The sequencing here drew on CD4+ or CD8+ T cells sorted from blood, taken in a trial of the OX40 agonist ivuxolimab. The receptors were sampled from an adult with an advanced solid tumor such as melanoma, head and neck, liver or kidney cancer.

This clone was observed once. This chain links TRBV5-8 with TRBJ2-6; no clear D. Germline values: CDR1 SGHTS, CDR2 YDEGEE. V lost 4 bases to trimming and J lost 0 bases, with 20 bases between them. This CDR3 has 19 residues. CDR3 amino acids: CASSQGMIVSNSGANVLTF. The DNA of the CDR3 is TGTGCCAGCAGCCAAGGGATGATCGTCTCGAACTCTGGGGCCAACGTCCTGACTTTC.

In this sample, this clone turned up a few times. This chain connects TRBV27 to TRBJ2-2; 12 bases line up with TRBD2. In germline, CDR1 is MNHEY, CDR2 SMNVEV (reference sequence). The CDR3 covers 16 residues. The V segment lost 6 bases and the J segment 5 bases; nucleotides outside the gene matches: 7. CDR3 nucleotides: TGTGCCAGCAGCCAGGGGGGGACTAGCGGGACCGGGGAGCTGTTTTTT. Encoded protein: CASSQGGTSGTGELFF.

The chain is built from TRBV7-9 and TRBJ1-3; weak D call: TRBD1 (6 bases). The CDR3 consists of 13 residues. Between the trimmed V and J ends, which lost 8 bases and 2 bases, there was a span of 10 bases. Germline V gives CDR1 SEHNR, CDR2 FQNEAQ (reference sequence). The CDR3 here is CASEGGAGNTIYF. The CDR3 region has the DNA TGTGCCAGCGAAGGGGGTGCTGGAAACACCATATATTTT.

The genes are TRBV6-6 and TRBJ2-5; TRBD1 matches at 9 bases. Per germline, CDR1 MNHNY and CDR2 SVGAGI (reference sequence). V shed 3 bases and J 5 bases; nucleotides not matched to a gene: 7. The CDR3 is made up of 15 amino acids. CDR3 in DNA: TGTGCCAGCAGTTATACACAGGGGGCATCTGAGACCCAGTACTTC. Its protein product is CASSYTQGASETQYF.

This clone was seen just once. This rearrangement joins TRBV4-1 to TRBJ2-7; unclear D gene. CDR1 is MGHRA and CDR2 is YSYEKL in the germline V gene. The V and J ends lost 2 bases and 2 bases respectively, with 13 bases between them. There are 15 residues in the CDR3. This CDR3 is CASSQKGHDPYEQYF. In DNA form, the CDR3 reads TGCGCCAGCAGCCAAAAAGGTCACGATCCCTACGAGCAGTACTTC.

The chain recombines TRBV5-1 with TRBJ2-6; D unclear. Trimming left V 4 bases short and J 0 bases short, with 5 bases between. The CDR3 spans 14 residues. Germline CDR1 is SGHRS and CDR2 is YFSETQ. The CDR3 loop reads CASSPASGANVLTF. DNA for the CDR3: TGCGCCAGCAGCCCAGCCTCTGGGGCCAACGTCCTGACTTTC. The entire variable domain, with the rest obtained from reference TRBV5-1 and TRBJ2-6, is as follows: KAGVTQTPRYLIKTRGQQVTLSCSPISGHRSVSWYQQTPGQGLQFLFEYFSETQRNKGNFPGRFSGRQFSNSRSEMNVSTLELGDSALYLCASSPASGANVLTFGAGSRLTVL.

V gene TRBV5-1 combines with J gene TRBJ2-1, with D perhaps matching TRBD2 (6 bases). Per the germline V gene, CDR1 is SGHRS and CDR2 is YFSETQ. Trimming removed 3 bases from V and 3 bases from J, with 13 bases in between. The CDR3 length is 15 residues. CDR3 sequence: CASSSPGVDYNEQFF. The CDR3, as DNA: TGCGCCAGCAGCTCGCCGGGGGTAGACTACAATGAGCAGTTCTTC.

J is TRBJ2-3 and V is TRBV7-8, with TRBD1 matching over 8 bases. The V and J ends lost 3 bases and 6 bases, in that order; junction bases with no gene match: 5. The germline CDR1 and CDR2 sequences are SGHVS and FQNEAQ. The CDR3 is 14 amino acids. The CDR3 is CASSFLRGLDTQYF. CDR3 DNA sequence: TGTGCCAGCAGCTTCCTCAGGGGGCTGGATACGCAGTATTTT. Using reference TRBV7-8 and TRBJ2-3 for the parts outside the CDR3, the full variable domain is GAGVSQSPRYKVAKRGQDVALRCDPISGHVSLFWYQQALGQGPEFLTYFQNEAQLDKSGLPSDRFFAERPEGSVSTLKIQRTQQEDSAVYLCASSFLRGLDTQYFGPGTRLTVL.

This clone was detected a few times. CDR3 sequence (DNA): TGTGCCATCAGCCTTTCCCCAGGAGGGAGGTACTACGAGCAGTACTTC. Residues: CAISLSPGGRYYEQYF. This chain joins TRBV10-3 and TRBJ2-7; a weak D match, TRBD2 (6 bases). Trimming cost V 6 bases and J 3 bases, with 21 bases left between them. The CDR3 is made up of 16 amino acids. CDR1 is ENHRY and CDR2 is SYGVKD in the germline V gene.

The genes are TRBV19 and TRBJ1-1; weak D call: TRBD1 (5 bases). CDR3 size: 13 residues. The germline V and J ends were trimmed by 5 bases and 11 bases, with 18 bases remaining between them. Per germline, CDR1 LNHDA and CDR2 SQIVND (reference sequence). This CDR3 reads CASSAGPPTAAFF. The CDR3 DNA reads as TGTGCCAGTAGTGCGGGACCGCCAACCGCCGCTTTCTTT. Combining the CDR3 with reference TRBV19 and TRBJ1-1 gives the whole variable domain DGGITQSPKYLFRKEGQNVTLSCEQNLNHDAMYWYRQDPGQGLRLIYYSQIVNDFQKGDIAEGYSVSREKKESFPLTVTSAQKNPTAFYLCASSAGPPTAAFFGQGTRLTVV.

The V gene is TRBV9, the J gene TRBJ2-6; possible D gene TRBD1, 5 bases. CDR1 is SGDLS, CDR2 YYNGEE, per germline. V was cut by 4 bases and J by 1 base, with 12 bases left in between. This CDR3 is built from 16 residues. The DNA for the CDR3 is TGTGCCAGCAGCCTACGGAAGGGGTCTGGGGCCAACGTCCTGACTTTC. It yields the protein CASSLRKGSGANVLTF.

This chain links TRBV7-2 with TRBJ2-3; 8 nucleotides match TRBD2. The CDR3 is 14 amino acids. CDR1 is SGHTA, CDR2 FQGNSA, per germline. The junction had 7 bases not matched to a gene; V was cut back by 5 bases and J by 6 bases. The CDR3 spells CASSREGAYDTQYF. In nucleotides, the CDR3 is TGTGCCAGCAGCCGGGAGGGTGCATATGATACGCAGTATTTT.

The gene calls are TRBV7-9 and TRBJ2-1, with 9 bases that match TRBD2. Trimming at V came to 5 bases and at J to 5 bases, leaving 7 bases not matched to a gene. The CDR3 runs 15 residues. Germline values: CDR1 SEHNR, CDR2 FQNEAQ (reference sequence). The CDR3 region is CASSPLAGKHNEQFF. As DNA, the CDR3 is TGTGCCAGCAGCCCTCTAGCGGGAAAACACAATGAGCAGTTCTTC.

In DNA form, the CDR3 reads TGTGCCGGAGGGGGGGGGTCGGCAGATACGCAGTATTTT. It translates to CAGGGGSADTQYF. This chain uses TRBV28 with TRBJ2-3, with TRBD2 as a possible D gene (7 bases). The CDR3 length is 13 residues. The germline CDR1 and CDR2 sequences are MDHEN and SYDVKM. The V and J ends lost 11 bases and 4 bases respectively, with 16 bases between them. Full variable domain (missing parts from reference TRBV28 and TRBJ2-3): DVKVTQSSRYLVKRTGEKVFLECVQDMDHENMFWYRQDPGLGLRLIYFSYDVKMKEKGDIPEGYSVSREKKERFSLILESASTNQTSMYLCAGGGGSADTQYFGPGTRLTVL.

This rearrangement joins TRBV5-5 to TRBJ2-5; D is undetermined. The CDR3 is 15 residues long. Trimming removed 2 bases from V and 4 bases from J, with 15 bases in between. Germline V CDR1 and CDR2: SGHKS, YYEKEE (reference sequence). CDR3 protein: CASSLQNSKGETQYF. The CDR3 region has the DNA TGTGCCAGCAGCTTACAAAACAGTAAGGGAGAGACCCAGTACTTC. The variable domain in full, with the rest retrieved from reference TRBV5-5 and TRBJ2-5, is DAGVTQSPTHLIKTRGQQVTLRCSPISGHKSVSWYQQVLGQGPQFIFQYYEKEERGRGNFPDRFSARQFPNYSSELNVNALLLGDSALYLCASSLQNSKGETQYFGPGTRLLVL.

The CDR3 is CASSTLGQGKENTEAFF. The DNA for the CDR3 is TGTGCCAGCTCGACCCTGGGACAGGGAAAGGAGAACACTGAAGCTTTCTTT. This chain joins TRBV27 and TRBJ1-1, with TRBD1 matching 9 bases. Trimming took 8 bases from V and 1 from J; bases not matched to a gene: 14. The germline V gene encodes CDR1 MNHEY and CDR2 SMNVEV (reference sequence). There are 17 residues in the CDR3.

The genes are TRBV28 and TRBJ2-5; 8 bases align to TRBD2. The trim removed 3 bases at V and 5 bases at J, leaving 11 bases unmatched. This CDR3 spans 16 amino acids. Per the germline V gene, CDR1 is MDHEN and CDR2 is SYDVKM. The CDR3 DNA is TGTGCCAGCAGTTTGACTAGCGCCCAAGCAAGGGAGACCCAGTACTTC. This sequence encodes CASSLTSAQARETQYF.

The V and J genes are TRBV4-3 and TRBJ1-4; 9 bases map to TRBD1. V dropped 4 bases and J dropped 8; count of bases not matched to a gene: 8. Germline-derived CDR1 and CDR2 are LGHNA and YSLEER. CDR3 size: 15 residues. The CDR3 protein is CASSLQDRGGEKLFF. The CDR3 nucleotides are TGCGCCAGCAGCCTACAGGACAGGGGAGGCGAAAAACTGTTTTTT.

The chain combines TRBV7-3 with TRBJ2-5; 15 bases agree with TRBD2. CDR3 length: 18 amino acids. Germline CDR1 is SGHTA and CDR2 is FQGTGA. The V and J ends lost 3 bases and 3 bases, in that order; junction bases with no gene match: 8. The CDR3 protein is CASSFRGLAGGCEETQYF. The CDR3 DNA reads as TGTGCCAGCAGCTTCCGGGGACTAGCGGGAGGTTGTGAAGAGACCCAGTACTTC.

In its sample, this clone was seen a few times. CDR3 loop: CASSLATSGKFRRHYNEQFF. The CDR3 DNA reads TGTGCCAGCAGCTTAGCAACTAGCGGGAAGTTTAGAAGGCACTACAATGAGCAGTTCTTC. This chain links TRBV7-2 with TRBJ2-1, with 10 bases lining up with TRBD2. The germline gives CDR1 SGHTA, CDR2 FQGNSA. The length of the CDR3 is 20 residues. V gave up 0 bases and J gave up 3 bases; unmatched junction bases: 14.

The V call is TRBV6-5, the J call TRBJ2-1, with TRBD2 matching 10 bases. The V gene end was trimmed by 0 bases and the J gene end by 9 bases; junction bases not matched to a gene: 5. The CDR3 extends over 15 amino acids. CDR1 and CDR2 from the germline V gene are MNHEY and SVGAGI. The CDR3, as DNA: TGTGCCAGCAGTTACTCATTAGCGGGAGGTGGTGAGCAGTTCTTC. Translation: CASSYSLAGGGEQFF.